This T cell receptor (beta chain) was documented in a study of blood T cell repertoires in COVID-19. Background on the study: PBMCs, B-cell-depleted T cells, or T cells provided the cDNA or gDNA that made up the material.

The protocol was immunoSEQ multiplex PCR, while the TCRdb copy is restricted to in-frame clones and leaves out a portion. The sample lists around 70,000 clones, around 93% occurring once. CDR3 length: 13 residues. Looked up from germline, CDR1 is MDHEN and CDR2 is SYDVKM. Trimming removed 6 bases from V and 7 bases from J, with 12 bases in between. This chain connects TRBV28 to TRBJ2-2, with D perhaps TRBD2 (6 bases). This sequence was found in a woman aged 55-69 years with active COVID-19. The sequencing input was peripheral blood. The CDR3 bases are TGTGCCAGCAGCACTAGCCAGGTCGGGGAGCTGTTTTTT. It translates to CASSTSQVGELFF.